This is a list of T cell receptor beta chains from one sample in a study of blood T cell repertoires in COVID-19. The repertoire was sequenced with immunoSEQ multiplex PCR; TCRdb's copy has only in-frame clones and lacks some. The table has 250,000 to 300,000 clones, around 87% seen once; the top ten hold 3.5% to 4%. Sequencing was carried out using peripheral blood. The receptors here all came from a man aged 18 to 29 with active or convalescent COVID-19. Each CDR3 is given with its conserved first and last residue. Not all rows give a size; the values are once, few, many and, for expanded clones, a class.

CDR3 protein: CSARGGRDNEQFF
J gene: TRBJ2-1
V gene: TRBV29-1
clone size: -

CDR3 protein: CASSEETAGANVLTF
J gene: TRBJ2-6
V gene: TRBV25-1
clone size: few

CDR3 protein: CASRATGDYQPQHF
J gene: TRBJ1-5
V gene: TRBV6-5
clone size: few

CDR3 protein: CASSPTLNTEAFF
J gene: TRBJ1-1
V gene: TRBV5-1
clone size: -

CDR3 protein: CASSEEGAHFTPYEQYF
J gene: TRBJ2-7
V gene: TRBV6-1
clone size: -

CDR3 protein: CASSLALQPDTQYF
J gene: TRBJ2-3
V gene: TRBV5-1
clone size: -

CDR3 protein: CASSSISGSSYNEQFF
J gene: TRBJ2-1
V gene: TRBV25-1
clone size: -

CDR3 protein: CASSSGQGDGYTF
J gene: TRBJ1-2
V gene: TRBV5-4
clone size: -

CDR3 protein: CASSLSNEQFF
J gene: TRBJ2-1
V gene: TRBV5-4
clone size: -

CDR3 protein: CASSLGALANYGYTF
J gene: TRBJ1-2
V gene: TRBV11-2
clone size: -

CDR3 protein: CASSLGASYGYTF
J gene: TRBJ1-2
V gene: TRBV7-3
clone size: -

CDR3 protein: CAWSGLNNEQFF
J gene: TRBJ2-1
V gene: TRBV30
clone size: -

CDR3 protein: CASNRAAGEAFF
J gene: TRBJ1-1
V gene: TRBV5-4
clone size: -

CDR3 protein: CASSQSERQAGNTIYF
J gene: TRBJ1-3
V gene: TRBV3-1/TRBV3-2
clone size: -

CDR3 protein: CAWSRSSADTQYF
J gene: TRBJ2-3
V gene: TRBV30
clone size: -

CDR3 protein: CASSLQGAQGTQYF
J gene: TRBJ2-5
V gene: TRBV13
clone size: -

CDR3 protein: CASSILTVHSNQSQHF
J gene: TRBJ1-5
V gene: TRBV19
clone size: -

CDR3 protein: CATGEGSSYNEQFF
J gene: TRBJ2-1
V gene: TRBV24-1
clone size: -

CDR3 protein: CASSLNREETQYF
J gene: TRBJ2-5
V gene: TRBV12-3/TRBV12-4
clone size: -

CDR3 protein: CSARDRNNPLF
J gene: TRBJ1-2
V gene: TRBV29-1
clone size: -

CDR3 protein: CAITNLASETQYF
J gene: TRBJ2-5
V gene: TRBV10-3
clone size: -

CDR3 protein: CASSSGTDTQYF
J gene: TRBJ2-3
V gene: TRBV12-3/TRBV12-4
clone size: once

CDR3 protein: CATSRDIQGNEQYF
J gene: TRBJ2-7
V gene: TRBV15
clone size: few

CDR3 protein: CATTGTSGTQYF
J gene: TRBJ2-5
V gene: TRBV5-6
clone size: -

CDR3 protein: CASKLLSSSVSSDTQYF
J gene: TRBJ2-3
V gene: TRBV2
clone size: -